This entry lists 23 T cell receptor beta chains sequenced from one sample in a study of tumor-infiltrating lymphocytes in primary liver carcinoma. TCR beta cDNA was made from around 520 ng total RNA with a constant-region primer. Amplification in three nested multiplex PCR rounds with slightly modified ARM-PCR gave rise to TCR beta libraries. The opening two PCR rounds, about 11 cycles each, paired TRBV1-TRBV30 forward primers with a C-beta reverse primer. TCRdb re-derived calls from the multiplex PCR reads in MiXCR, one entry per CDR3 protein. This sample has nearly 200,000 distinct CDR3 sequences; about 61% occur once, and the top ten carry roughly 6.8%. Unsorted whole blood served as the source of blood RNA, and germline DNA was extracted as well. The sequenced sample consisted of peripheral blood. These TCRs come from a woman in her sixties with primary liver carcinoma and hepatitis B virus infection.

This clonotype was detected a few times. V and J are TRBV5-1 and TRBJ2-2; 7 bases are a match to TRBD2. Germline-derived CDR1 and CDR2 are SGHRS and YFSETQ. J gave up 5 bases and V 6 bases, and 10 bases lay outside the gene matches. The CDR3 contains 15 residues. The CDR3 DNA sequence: TGCGCCAGCAAACCCCTATTGCGGGGGACCGGGGAGCTGTTTTTT. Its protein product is CASKPLLRGTGELFF.

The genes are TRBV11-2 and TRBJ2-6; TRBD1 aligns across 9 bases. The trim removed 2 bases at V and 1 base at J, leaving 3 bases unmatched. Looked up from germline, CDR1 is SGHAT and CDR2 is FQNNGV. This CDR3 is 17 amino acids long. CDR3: CASSLPGTGSGANVLTF. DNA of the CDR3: TGTGCCAGCAGCTTACCCGGGACAGGGTCTGGGGCCAACGTCCTGACTTTC.

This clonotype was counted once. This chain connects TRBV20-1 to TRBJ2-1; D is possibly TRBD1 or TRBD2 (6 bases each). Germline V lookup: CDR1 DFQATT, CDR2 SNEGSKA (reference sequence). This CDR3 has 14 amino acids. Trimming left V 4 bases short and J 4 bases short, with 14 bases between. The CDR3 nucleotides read TGCAGTGCTAATCCCGGGGGCCTATACAATGAGCAGTTCTTC. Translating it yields CSANPGGLYNEQFF.

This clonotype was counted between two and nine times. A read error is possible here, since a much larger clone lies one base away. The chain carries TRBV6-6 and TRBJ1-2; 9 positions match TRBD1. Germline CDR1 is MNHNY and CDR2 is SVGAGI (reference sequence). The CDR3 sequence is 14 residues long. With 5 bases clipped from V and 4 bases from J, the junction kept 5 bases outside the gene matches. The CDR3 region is CASSHTTGGYGYTF. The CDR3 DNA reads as TGTGCCAGCAGTCACACGACAGGGGGCTATGGCTACACCTTC.

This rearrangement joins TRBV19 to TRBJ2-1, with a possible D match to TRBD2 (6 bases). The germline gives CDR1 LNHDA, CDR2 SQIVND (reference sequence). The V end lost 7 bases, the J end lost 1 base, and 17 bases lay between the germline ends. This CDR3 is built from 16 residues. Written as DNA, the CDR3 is TGTGCCAGTAAGAAACTAACCGGGACTTCCTACAATGAGCAGTTCTTC. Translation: CASKKLTGTSYNEQFF.

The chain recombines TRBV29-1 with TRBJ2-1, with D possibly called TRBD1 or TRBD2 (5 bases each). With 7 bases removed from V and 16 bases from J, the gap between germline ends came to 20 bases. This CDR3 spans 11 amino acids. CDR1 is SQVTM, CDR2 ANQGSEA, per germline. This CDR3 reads CSARREQVQFF. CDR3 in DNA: TGCAGCGCCCGCAGGGAGCAGGTGCAATTCTTC.

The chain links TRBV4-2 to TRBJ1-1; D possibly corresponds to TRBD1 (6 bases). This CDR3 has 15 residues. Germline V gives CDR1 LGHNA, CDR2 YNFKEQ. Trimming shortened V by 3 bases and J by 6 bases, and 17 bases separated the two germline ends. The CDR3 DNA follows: TGTGCCAGCAGCCAGGGGGGGCGGGGTCACCCTGAAGCTTTCTTT. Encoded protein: CASSQGGRGHPEAFF.

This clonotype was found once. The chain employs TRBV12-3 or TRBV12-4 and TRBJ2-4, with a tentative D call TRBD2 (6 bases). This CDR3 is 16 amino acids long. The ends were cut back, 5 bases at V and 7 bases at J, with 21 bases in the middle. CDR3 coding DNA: TGTGCCAGCAGTCCCCACTCCGGGGGTGGCAATAACATTCAGTACTTC. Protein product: CASSPHSGGGNNIQYF.

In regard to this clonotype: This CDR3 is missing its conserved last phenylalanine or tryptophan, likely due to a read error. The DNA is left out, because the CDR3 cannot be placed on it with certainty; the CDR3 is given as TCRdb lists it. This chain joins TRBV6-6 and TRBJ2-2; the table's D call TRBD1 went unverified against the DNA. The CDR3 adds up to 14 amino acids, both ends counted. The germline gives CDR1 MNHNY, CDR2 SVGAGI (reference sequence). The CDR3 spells CASSYLSDSKELLS.

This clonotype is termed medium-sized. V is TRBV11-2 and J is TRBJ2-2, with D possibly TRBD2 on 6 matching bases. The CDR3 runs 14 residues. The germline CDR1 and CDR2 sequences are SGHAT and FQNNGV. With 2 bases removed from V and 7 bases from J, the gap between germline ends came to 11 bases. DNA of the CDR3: TGTGCCAGCAGCTTACTAGTCGGGGGCGGGGAGCTGTTTTTT. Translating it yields CASSLLVGGGELFF.

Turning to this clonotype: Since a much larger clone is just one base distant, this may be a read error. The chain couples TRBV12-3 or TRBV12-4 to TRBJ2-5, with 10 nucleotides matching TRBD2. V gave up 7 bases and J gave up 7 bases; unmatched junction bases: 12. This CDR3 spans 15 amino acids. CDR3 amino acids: CASNTLAGRGVTQYF. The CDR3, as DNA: TGTGCCAGCAACACACTAGCGGGAAGGGGGGTGACCCAGTACTTC.

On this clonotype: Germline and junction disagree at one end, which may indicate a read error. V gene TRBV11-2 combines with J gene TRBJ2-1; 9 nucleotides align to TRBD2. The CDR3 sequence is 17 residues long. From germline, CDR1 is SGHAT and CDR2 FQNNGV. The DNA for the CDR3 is TGCGCCAGCAGCCCACAAGGGAGGCCAGCGGGAGGAAGTGAGCAGTTCTTC. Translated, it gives CASSPQGRPAGGSEQFF. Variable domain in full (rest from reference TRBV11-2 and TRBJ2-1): EAGVAQSPRYKIIEKRQSVAFWCNPISGHATLYWYQQILGQGPKLLIQFQNNGVVDDSQLPKDRFSAERLKGVDSTLKIQPAKLEDSAVYLCASSPQGRPAGGSEQFFGPGTRLTVL.

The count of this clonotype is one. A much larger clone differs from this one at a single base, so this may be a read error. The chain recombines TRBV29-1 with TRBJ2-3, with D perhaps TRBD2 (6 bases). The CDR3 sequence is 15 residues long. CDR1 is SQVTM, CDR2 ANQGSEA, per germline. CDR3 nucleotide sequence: TGCAGCGTTGAGGGCGGGGCCGGCATCACAGATACGCAGTGTTTT. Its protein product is CSVEGGAGITDTQCF.

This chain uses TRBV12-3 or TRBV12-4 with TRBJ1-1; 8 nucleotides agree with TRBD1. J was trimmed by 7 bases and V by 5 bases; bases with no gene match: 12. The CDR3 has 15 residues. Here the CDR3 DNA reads TGTGCCAGCAGTCCTCAGACAGGGGTAGGGATTGAAGCTTTCTTT. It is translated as CASSPQTGVGIEAFF.

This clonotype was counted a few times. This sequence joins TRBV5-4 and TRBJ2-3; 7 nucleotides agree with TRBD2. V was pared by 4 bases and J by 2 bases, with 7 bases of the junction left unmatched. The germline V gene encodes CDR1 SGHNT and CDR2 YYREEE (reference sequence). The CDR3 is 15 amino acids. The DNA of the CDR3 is TGTGCCAGCAGCCAGTACCGGGACTACACAGATACGCAGTATTTT. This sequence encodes CASSQYRDYTDTQYF.

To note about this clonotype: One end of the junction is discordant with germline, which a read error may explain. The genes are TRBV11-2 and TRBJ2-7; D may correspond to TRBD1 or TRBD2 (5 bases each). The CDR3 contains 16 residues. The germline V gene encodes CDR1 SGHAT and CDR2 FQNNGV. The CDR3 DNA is TGTGCCAGTAGCTTATCAAGGAGAGGGGCCCCCTACGAGCGGTACTTC. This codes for CASSLSRRGAPYERYF.

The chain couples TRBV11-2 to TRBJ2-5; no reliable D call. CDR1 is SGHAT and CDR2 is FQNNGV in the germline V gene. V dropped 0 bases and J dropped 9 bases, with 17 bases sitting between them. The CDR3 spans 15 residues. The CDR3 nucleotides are TGTGCCAGCAGCTTAGAGTCCGGGCCATGGTCGGCCCAGTACTTC. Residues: CASSLESGPWSAQYF.

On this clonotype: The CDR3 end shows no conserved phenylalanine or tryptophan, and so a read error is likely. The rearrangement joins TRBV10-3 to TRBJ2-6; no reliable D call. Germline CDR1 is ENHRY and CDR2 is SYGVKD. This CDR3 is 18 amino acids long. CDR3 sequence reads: CAISESTAGKSGANVLTV. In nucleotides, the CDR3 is TGTGCTATCAGTGAGAGTACGGCTGGTAAATCTGGGGCCAACGTCCTGACTGTC.

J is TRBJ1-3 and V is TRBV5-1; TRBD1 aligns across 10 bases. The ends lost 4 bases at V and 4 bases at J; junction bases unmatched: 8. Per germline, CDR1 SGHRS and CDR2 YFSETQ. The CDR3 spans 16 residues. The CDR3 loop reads CASSTGTGVAGNTIYF. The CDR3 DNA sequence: TGCGCCAGCAGCACCGGGACAGGGGTTGCGGGAAACACCATATATTTT.

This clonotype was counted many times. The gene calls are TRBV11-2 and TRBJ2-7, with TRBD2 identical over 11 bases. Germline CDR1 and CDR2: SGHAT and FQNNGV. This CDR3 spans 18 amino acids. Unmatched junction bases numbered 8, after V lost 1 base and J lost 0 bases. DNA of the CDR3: TGTGCCAGCAGCTTAGCCTCGACTAGCGGGGTGAGCTCCTACGAGCAGTACTTC. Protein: CASSLASTSGVSSYEQYF.

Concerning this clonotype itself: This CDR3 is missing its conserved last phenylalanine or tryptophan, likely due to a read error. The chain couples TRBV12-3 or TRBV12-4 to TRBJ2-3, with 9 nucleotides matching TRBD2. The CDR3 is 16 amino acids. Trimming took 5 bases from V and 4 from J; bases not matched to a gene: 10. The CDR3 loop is CASSLLSGRRADTQYL. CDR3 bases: TGTGCCAGCAGTCTACTTAGCGGGAGAAGGGCAGATACGCAGTATCTT.

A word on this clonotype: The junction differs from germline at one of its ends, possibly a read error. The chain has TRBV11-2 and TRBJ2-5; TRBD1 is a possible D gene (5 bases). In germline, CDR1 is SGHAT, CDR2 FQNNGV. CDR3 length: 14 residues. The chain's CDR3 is CASSHKTVQETQYF. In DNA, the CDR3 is TGTGCGAGCAGCCATAAGACAGTACAAGAGACCCAGTACTTC. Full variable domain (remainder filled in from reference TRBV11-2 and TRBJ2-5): EAGVAQSPRYKIIEKRQSVAFWCNPISGHATLYWYQQILGQGPKLLIQFQNNGVVDDSQLPKDRFSAERLKGVDSTLKIQPAKLEDSAVYLCASSHKTVQETQYFGPGTRLLVL.

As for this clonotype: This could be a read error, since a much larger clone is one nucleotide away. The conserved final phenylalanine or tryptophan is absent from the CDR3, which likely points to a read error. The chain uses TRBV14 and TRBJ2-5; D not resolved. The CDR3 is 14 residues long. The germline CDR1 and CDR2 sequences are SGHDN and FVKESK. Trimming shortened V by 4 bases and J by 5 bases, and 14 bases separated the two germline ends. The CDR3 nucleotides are TGTGCCAGCAGCCGCGGATTGGCGGTGGAGACCCAGTACTTA. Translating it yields CASSRGLAVETQYL.